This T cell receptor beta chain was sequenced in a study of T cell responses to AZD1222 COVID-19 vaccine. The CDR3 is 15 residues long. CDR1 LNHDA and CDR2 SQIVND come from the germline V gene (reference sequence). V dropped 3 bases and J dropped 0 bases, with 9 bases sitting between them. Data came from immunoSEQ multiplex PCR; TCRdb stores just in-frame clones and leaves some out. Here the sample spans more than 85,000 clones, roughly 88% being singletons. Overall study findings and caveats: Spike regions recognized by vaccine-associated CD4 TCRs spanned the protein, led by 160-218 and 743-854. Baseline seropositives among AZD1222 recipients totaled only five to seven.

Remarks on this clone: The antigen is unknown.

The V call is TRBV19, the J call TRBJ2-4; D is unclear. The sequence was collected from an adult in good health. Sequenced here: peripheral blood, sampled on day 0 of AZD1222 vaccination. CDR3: CASSMASLAKNIQYF. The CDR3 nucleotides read TGTGCCAGTAGTATGGCCAGCTTAGCCAAAAACATTCAGTACTTC.